This T cell receptor (beta chain) emerged from a study of blood T cell repertoires in COVID-19. Study as a whole: Sample material is recorded as cDNA or gDNA derived from T cells, B-cell-depleted T cells, or PBMCs.

Germline V gives CDR1 LNHDA, CDR2 SQIVND (reference sequence). This CDR3 has 17 residues. Trimming cost V 3 bases and J 1 base, with 18 bases left between them. Per the original methods: Reference gene primer amplification gave estimated nucleated cell counts. Sequencing used immunoSEQ multiplex PCR; TCRdb keeps in-frame clones, though not all of them. V and J calls plus clone size are reproduced from that table; the DNA served to infer D and trimming. The sample lists about 340,000 clones; roughly 90% were seen once. This clone was observed a handful of times. The sequence came from a woman aged 70-85 years with COVID-19, enrolled during active disease. The sample consisted of peripheral blood. The J gene is TRBJ1-2, the V gene TRBV19, with D tentatively TRBD1 (5 bases). CDR3 sequence (DNA): TGTGCCAGTAGTATGACGGACGGGGGATGGGATAACTATGGCTACACCTTC. Protein: CASSMTDGGWDNYGYTF.